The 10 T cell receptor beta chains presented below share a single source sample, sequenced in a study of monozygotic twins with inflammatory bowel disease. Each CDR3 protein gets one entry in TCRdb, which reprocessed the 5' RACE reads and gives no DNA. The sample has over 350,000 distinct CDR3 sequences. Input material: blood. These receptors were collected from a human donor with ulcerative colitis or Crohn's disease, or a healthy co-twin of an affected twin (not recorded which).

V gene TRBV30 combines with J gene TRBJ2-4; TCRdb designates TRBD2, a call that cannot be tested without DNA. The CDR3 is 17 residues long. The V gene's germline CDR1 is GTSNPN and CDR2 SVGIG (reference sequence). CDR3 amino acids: CAWSSLAGGMFGNIQYF.

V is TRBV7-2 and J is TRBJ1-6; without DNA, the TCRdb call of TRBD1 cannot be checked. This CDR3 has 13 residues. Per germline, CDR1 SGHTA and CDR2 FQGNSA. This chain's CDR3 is CASRRDTGSPLHF.

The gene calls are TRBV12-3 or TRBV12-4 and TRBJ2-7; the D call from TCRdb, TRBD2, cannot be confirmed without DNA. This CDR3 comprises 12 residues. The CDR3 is CASAPGLLEQYF.

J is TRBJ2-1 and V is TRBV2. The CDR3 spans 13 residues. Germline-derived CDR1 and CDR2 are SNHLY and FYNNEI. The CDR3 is CASKPDSYNEQFF.

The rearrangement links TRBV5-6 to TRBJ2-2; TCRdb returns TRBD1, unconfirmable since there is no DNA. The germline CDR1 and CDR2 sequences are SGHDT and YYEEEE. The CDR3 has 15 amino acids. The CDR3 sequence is CASSFKDRNTGELFF.

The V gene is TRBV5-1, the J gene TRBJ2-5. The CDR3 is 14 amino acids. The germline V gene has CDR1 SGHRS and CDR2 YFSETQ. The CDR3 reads CATTYGEAQETQYF. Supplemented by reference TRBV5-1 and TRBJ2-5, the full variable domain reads KAGVTQTPRYLIKTRGQQVTLSCSPISGHRSVSWYQQTPGQGLQFLFEYFSETQRNKGNFPGRFSGRQFSNSRSEMNVSTLELGDSALYLCATTYGEAQETQYFGPGTRLLVL.

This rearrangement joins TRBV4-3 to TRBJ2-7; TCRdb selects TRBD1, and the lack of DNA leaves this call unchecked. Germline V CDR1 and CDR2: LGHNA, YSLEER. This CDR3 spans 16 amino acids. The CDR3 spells CASSYQVGQGIYEQYF.

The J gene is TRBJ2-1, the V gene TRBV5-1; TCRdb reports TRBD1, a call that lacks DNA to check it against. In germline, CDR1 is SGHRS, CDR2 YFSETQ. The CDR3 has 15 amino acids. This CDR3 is CASSATGVEGNEQFF.

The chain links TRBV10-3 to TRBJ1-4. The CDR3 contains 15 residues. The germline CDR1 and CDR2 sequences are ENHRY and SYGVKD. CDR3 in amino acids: CAISDSGSTNEKLFF.

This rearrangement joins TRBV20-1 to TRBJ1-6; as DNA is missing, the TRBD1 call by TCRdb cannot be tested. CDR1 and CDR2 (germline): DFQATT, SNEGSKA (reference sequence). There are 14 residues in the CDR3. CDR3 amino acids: CSAQGTGVGSPLHF.